These 3 T cell receptor beta chains originate from one sample sequenced in a study of CD8 T cells in Susac syndrome. RNA in amounts of roughly 0.5 to 1 ug was reverse transcribed with random hexamers. TCRdb reprocessed the immunoSEQ multiplex PCR reads via MiXCR and lists one record per CDR3 protein. Of 170,000 or so distinct CDR3 sequences listed, 85% to 95% are singletons. Input material: CD4+ T cells from PBMCs. The source is a human donor with multiple sclerosis.

This chain links TRBV20-1 with TRBJ1-2; D is perhaps TRBD1 (5 bases). V was trimmed by 3 bases and J by 4 bases, leaving 9 bases between them. This CDR3 region has 12 residues. The V gene's germline CDR1 is DFQATT and CDR2 SNEGSKA (reference sequence). Written as DNA, the CDR3 is TGCAGTGCTAGTCGGGGCGTCTATGGCTACACCTTC. Its protein is CSASRGVYGYTF.

The chain recombines TRBV20-1 with TRBJ2-2; TRBD2 agrees at 9 bases. Looked up from germline, CDR1 is DFQATT and CDR2 is SNEGSKA (reference sequence). V lost 3 bases, J lost 5 bases, and 7 bases stayed unmatched. The CDR3 length is 15 residues. The CDR3, as DNA: TGCAGTGCTAGCCCCGGACTAGCGTCAACCGGGGAGCTGTTTTTT. Protein: CSASPGLASTGELFF.

The V gene is TRBV15, the J gene TRBJ2-1; 13 nucleotides line up with TRBD2. V dropped 9 bases and J dropped 6; count of bases not matched to a gene: 2. CDR1 LNHNV and CDR2 YYDKDF come from the germline V gene (reference sequence). This CDR3 contains 13 residues. CDR3 residues: CATRTSGSNEQFF. The CDR3 bases are TGTGCCACACGGACTAGCGGGAGCAATGAGCAGTTCTTC. Looking up the rest from reference TRBV15 and TRBJ2-1 gives the full variable domain: DAMVIQNPRYQVTQFGKPVTLSCSQTLNHNVMYWYQQKSSQAPKLLFHYYDKDFNNEADTPDNFQSRRPNTSFCFLDIRSPGLGDTAMYLCATRTSGSNEQFFGPGTRLTVL.